This passage covers 25 T cell receptor beta chains from one sample sequenced in a study of shared clonotypes between healthy human individuals. Generated by immunoSEQ multiplex PCR, the TCRdb table keeps only in-frame clones and is missing some. The sample shows around 2.5 million clones, 90% to 95% of them seen only once. Sequenced material: naive CD4+ T cells from PBMCs. The subset was: CD45RA+ positively selected. These TCRs come from a young man in good health. Some clones in this sample may be carry-over from other donors' samples.

V is TRBV14 and J is TRBJ1-2; TRBD1 matches 7 bases. Germline lookup yields CDR1 SGHDN and CDR2 FVKESK. V shed 6 bases, J shed 2 bases, and the junction held 6 bases outside the gene matches. This CDR3 has 14 amino acids. CDR3 loop: CASRPTGQNYGYTF. CDR3 coding DNA: TGTGCCAGCAGGCCCACGGGACAGAACTATGGCTACACCTTC.

The chain employs TRBV5-1 and TRBJ2-2; D not certain. CDR1 and CDR2 (germline): SGHRS, YFSETQ. V dropped 5 bases and J dropped 3 bases, with 11 bases sitting between them. The CDR3 covers 14 residues. CDR3 nucleotide sequence: TGCGCCAGCAGGTCTCACGGAGACACCGGGGAGCTGTTTTTT. Its protein product is CASRSHGDTGELFF.

The chain uses TRBV28 and TRBJ2-5; tentatively, D is TRBD2 (6 bases). The CDR3 has 13 residues. Trimming took off 6 bases at V and 7 bases at J, with 15 bases between the two ends. Germline V gives CDR1 MDHEN, CDR2 SYDVKM. CDR3 region: CASSAGGGRTQYF. The CDR3 bases are TGTGCCAGCAGCGCTGGTGGAGGGAGGACCCAGTACTTC. The variable domain in full, with the rest retrieved from reference TRBV28 and TRBJ2-5, is DVKVTQSSRYLVKRTGEKVFLECVQDMDHENMFWYRQDPGLGLRLIYFSYDVKMKEKGDIPEGYSVSREKKERFSLILESASTNQTSMYLCASSAGGGRTQYFGPGTRLLVL.

Remarks on this clone: Other DNA sequences in the same sample also yield this CDR3. The chain combines TRBV29-1 with TRBJ2-5, with D unresolved. V shed 1 base and J shed 1 base, with 7 bases lying between them. The CDR3 loop spans 13 amino acids. Germline values: CDR1 SQVTM, CDR2 ANQGSEA. CDR3 bases: TGCAGCGTTGAAGGACGGGTCCAAGAGACCCAGTACTTC. Translating it yields CSVEGRVQETQYF. Full variable domain (rest looked up from reference TRBV29-1 and TRBJ2-5): SAVISQKPSRDICQRGTSLTIQCQVDSQVTMMFWYRQQPGQSLTLIATANQGSEATYESGFVIDKFPISRPNLTFSTLTVSNMSPEDSSIYLCSVEGRVQETQYFGPGTRLLVL.

V usage is TRBV19 and J usage is TRBJ2-7, with 9 positions matching TRBD2. Germline CDR1 reads LNHDA; CDR2 reads SQIVND (reference sequence). The V gene end was trimmed by 5 bases and the J gene end by 3 bases; junction bases not matched to a gene: 20. The CDR3 covers 19 residues. The CDR3 DNA follows: TGTGCCAGTAGTCAAGGAGGGGGCTCGGCTAGCGGGAATTACTACGAGCAGTACTTC. Translating it yields CASSQGGGSASGNYYEQYF.

This chain links TRBV28 with TRBJ2-1; D assignment may be TRBD1 or TRBD2 (5 bases each). The CDR3 extends over 12 amino acids. Germline assignment: CDR1 MDHEN and CDR2 SYDVKM. Trimming left V 2 bases short and J 16 bases short, with 15 bases between. This CDR3 is CASSLAGTANFF. The CDR3 DNA reads as TGTGCCAGCAGTTTAGCCGGGACGGCGAACTTCTTC.

The V call is TRBV5-4, the J call TRBJ2-7, with 15 bases fitting TRBD2. The CDR3 covers 18 residues. V lost 4 bases to trimming and J lost 0 bases; unmatched junction nucleotides: 8. CDR1 SGHNT and CDR2 YYREEE come from the germline V gene (reference sequence). CDR3 in DNA: TGTGCCAGCAGCCGGGGACTAGCGGGAGGCCCAAGCTCCTACGAGCAGTACTTC. Protein: CASSRGLAGGPSSYEQYF. The full variable domain, rest sourced from reference TRBV5-4 and TRBJ2-7, is ETGVTQSPTHLIKTRGQQVTLRCSSQSGHNTVSWYQQALGQGPQFIFQYYREEENGRGNFPPRFSGLQFPNYSSELNVNALELDDSALYLCASSRGLAGGPSSYEQYFGPGTRLTVT.

Of note for this clone: At one of its ends the junction is not consistent with the germline gene, which may arise from a read error. V is TRBV27 and J is TRBJ2-7; 10 positions match TRBD2. Looked up from germline, CDR1 is MNHEY and CDR2 is SMNVEV (reference sequence). The CDR3 covers 16 residues. CDR3 in DNA: TGTGCCAGCAGCTTATTTTCCGGGACTAGCGCCTACGAGCAGTACTTC. Translation gives CASSLFSGTSAYEQYF.

The chain uses TRBV20-1 and TRBJ1-2; D is unresolved. V lost 2 bases to trimming and J lost 6 bases, with 7 bases between them. Per the germline V gene, CDR1 is DFQATT and CDR2 is SNEGSKA (reference sequence). CDR3 length equals 11 residues. CDR3 region: CSARPGNGYTF. Written as DNA, the CDR3 is TGCAGTGCTAGACCCGGCAATGGCTACACCTTC.

In this sample, this clone turned up a few times. The J gene is TRBJ1-2, the V gene TRBV18; D uncertain. The CDR3 runs to 13 residues. The V gene lost 3 bases and the J gene lost 8 bases, with 13 bases spanning the gap. Germline V lookup: CDR1 KGHSH, CDR2 LQKENI. CDR3 sequence (DNA): TGTGCCAGCTCACCCACCCAAATGGGAGGCTACACCTTC. Amino acids: CASSPTQMGGYTF.

V and J are TRBV10-3 and TRBJ2-5; 7 bases map to TRBD1. Per germline, CDR1 ENHRY and CDR2 SYGVKD. V was pared by 6 bases and J by 5 bases, with 3 bases of the junction left unmatched. This CDR3 has 12 residues. CDR3 coding DNA: TGTGCCATCAGCAGGGGGTATGAGACCCAGTACTTC. Its translation is CAISRGYETQYF.

This clone was picked up one time. The genes are TRBV7-3 and TRBJ2-2; D unresolved. The CDR3 consists of 19 residues. The V end was cut by 0 bases, the J end by 1 base, with 18 bases between. Germline V CDR1 and CDR2: SGHTA, FQGTGA. As DNA, the CDR3 is TGTGCCAGCAGCTTAACGTACCCCTCCCCCGGCGTGAACACCGGGGAGCTGTTTTTT. It specifies CASSLTYPSPGVNTGELFF.

This chain uses TRBV18 with TRBJ1-1; the match to TRBD1 covers 7 bases. V lost 2 bases and J lost 4; bases outside the gene matches: 4. This CDR3 comprises 14 residues. Germline CDR1 is KGHSH and CDR2 is LQKENI. The CDR3 DNA sequence: TGTGCCAGCTCACCAGATACAGGGGTCACTGAAGCTTTCTTT. It yields the protein CASSPDTGVTEAFF.

The chain joins TRBV15 to TRBJ1-6, with TRBD1 identical over 11 bases. The CDR3 is 16 residues long. Trimming at V came to 0 bases and at J to 10 bases, leaving 5 bases not matched to a gene. The V gene's germline CDR1 is LNHNV and CDR2 YYDKDF (reference sequence). CDR3: CATSRDRGTGGSPLHF. The DNA of the CDR3 is TGTGCCACCAGCAGAGATCGCGGGACAGGGGGATCACCCCTCCACTTT.

The chain uses TRBV29-1 and TRBJ1-1, with D uncertain. V shed 8 bases and J shed 4 bases, with 20 bases lying between them. The CDR3 contains 14 residues. From germline, CDR1 is SQVTM and CDR2 ANQGSEA. Here the CDR3 DNA reads TGCAGCTCGTCAAGGAGGCACGAGGGCACTGAAGCTTTCTTT. Translating it yields CSSSRRHEGTEAFF.

The V and J genes are TRBV9 and TRBJ1-1; D ambiguous. V gave up 4 bases and J gave up 4 bases, with 17 bases separating them. The CDR3 length is 15 residues. Germline CDR1 is SGDLS and CDR2 is YYNGEE. CDR3 amino acids: CASSPSPGRLTEAFF. The CDR3 nucleotides read TGTGCCAGCAGCCCCAGCCCCGGGAGGCTCACTGAAGCTTTCTTT. The complete variable domain, with remaining parts taken from reference TRBV9 and TRBJ1-1, reads DSGVTQTPKHLITATGQRVTLRCSPRSGDLSVYWYQQSLDQGLQFLIQYYNGEERAKGNILERFSAQQFPDLHSELNLSSLELGDSALYFCASSPSPGRLTEAFFGQGTRLTVV.

Written as DNA, the CDR3 is TGTGCCACCAGCAGAGACCGGGACTCATACACAGATACGCAGTATTTT. Protein product: CATSRDRDSYTDTQYF. The J gene is TRBJ2-3, the V gene TRBV15; weak D call: TRBD2 (6 bases). V dropped 0 bases and J dropped 2 bases, with 12 bases sitting between them. Germline loops: CDR1 LNHNV, CDR2 YYDKDF (reference sequence). The CDR3 totals 16 residues. The variable domain in full, with the rest retrieved from reference TRBV15 and TRBJ2-3, is DAMVIQNPRYQVTQFGKPVTLSCSQTLNHNVMYWYQQKSSQAPKLLFHYYDKDFNNEADTPDNFQSRRPNTSFCFLDIRSPGLGDTAMYLCATSRDRDSYTDTQYFGPGTRLTVL.

V gene TRBV4-1 combines with J gene TRBJ1-6; D remains unclear. The CDR3 runs 16 residues. V was clipped by 0 bases and J by 7 bases, with 13 bases between them. Germline-derived CDR1 and CDR2 are MGHRA and YSYEKL. The CDR3 DNA is TGCGCCAGCAGCCAAGATCAAGAGAATTTAAATTCACCCCTCCACTTT. This encodes CASSQDQENLNSPLHF.

The chain is built from TRBV5-4 and TRBJ2-3; 7 nucleotides line up with TRBD2. The length of the CDR3 is 13 residues. Germline values: CDR1 SGHNT, CDR2 YYREEE (reference sequence). The junction had 1 base not matched to a gene; V was cut back by 4 bases and J by 2 bases. The CDR3 region is CASSRDYTDTQYF. CDR3 coding DNA: TGTGCCAGCAGCCGGGACTACACAGATACGCAGTATTTT. The full variable domain, in which reference TRBV5-4 and TRBJ2-3 provide the parts outside the CDR3, is ETGVTQSPTHLIKTRGQQVTLRCSSQSGHNTVSWYQQALGQGPQFIFQYYREEENGRGNFPPRFSGLQFPNYSSELNVNALELDDSALYLCASSRDYTDTQYFGPGTRLTVL.

CDR3 residues: CASSKEGGDTYYEQYF. The CDR3 DNA sequence: TGTGCCAGCAGCAAAGAGGGAGGGGACACCTACTACGAGCAGTACTTC. This chain uses TRBV21-1 with TRBJ2-7; the table calls TRBD2, which could not be checked here. TRBV21-1 is a pseudogene locus. This CDR3 is built from 16 residues.

On this clone: The same CDR3 arises from other DNA sequences in this sample as well. This rearrangement joins TRBV5-4 to TRBJ2-5; 9 bases are a match to TRBD1. V trimming: 3 bases; J trimming: 5 bases; junction bases outside the gene matches: 2. Germline lookup yields CDR1 SGHNT and CDR2 YYREEE (reference sequence). CDR3 length: 13 residues. CDR3 region: CASSWTGEETQYF. CDR3 in DNA: TGTGCCAGCAGCTGGACAGGGGAGGAGACCCAGTACTTC.

This clone appeared once. The rearrangement joins TRBV25-1 to TRBJ2-5; no firm D call. The V and J ends lost 2 bases and 5 bases respectively, with 3 bases between them. Germline V gene sequence: CDR1 MGHDK, CDR2 SYGVNS. The CDR3 contains 11 residues. Here the CDR3 DNA reads TGTGCCAGCAGTGAAGTTGAGACCCAGTACTTC. It yields the protein CASSEVETQYF.

The chain couples TRBV7-9 to TRBJ2-5; possibly TRBD2 for D (7 bases). The CDR3 totals 13 residues. Trimming shortened V by 3 bases and J by 7 bases, and 12 bases separated the two germline ends. The germline V gene has CDR1 SEHNR and CDR2 FQNEAQ (reference sequence). CDR3 residues: CASSFGGQGTQYF. The CDR3 DNA is TGTGCCAGCAGCTTCGGGGGGCAGGGGACCCAGTACTTC.

The chain joins TRBV7-8 to TRBJ1-5, with TRBD1 matching 7 bases. The CDR3 contains 15 residues. Germline V gives CDR1 SGHVS, CDR2 FQNEAQ. V lost 5 bases to trimming and J lost 3 bases; unmatched junction nucleotides: 7. This chain's CDR3 is CASSLQGTDNQPQHF. DNA for the CDR3: TGTGCCAGCAGCCTACAGGGGACCGACAATCAGCCCCAGCATTTT.

This chain uses TRBV28 with TRBJ2-3; TRBD2 agrees at 12 bases. V trimming: 5 bases; J trimming: 0 bases; junction bases outside the gene matches: 9. The length of the CDR3 is 18 residues. Germline V CDR1 and CDR2: MDHEN, SYDVKM. CDR3 residues: CASSTRTSGNPSTDTQYF. CDR3 nucleotide sequence: TGTGCCAGCAGTACTCGGACTAGCGGGAACCCTAGCACAGATACGCAGTATTTT.